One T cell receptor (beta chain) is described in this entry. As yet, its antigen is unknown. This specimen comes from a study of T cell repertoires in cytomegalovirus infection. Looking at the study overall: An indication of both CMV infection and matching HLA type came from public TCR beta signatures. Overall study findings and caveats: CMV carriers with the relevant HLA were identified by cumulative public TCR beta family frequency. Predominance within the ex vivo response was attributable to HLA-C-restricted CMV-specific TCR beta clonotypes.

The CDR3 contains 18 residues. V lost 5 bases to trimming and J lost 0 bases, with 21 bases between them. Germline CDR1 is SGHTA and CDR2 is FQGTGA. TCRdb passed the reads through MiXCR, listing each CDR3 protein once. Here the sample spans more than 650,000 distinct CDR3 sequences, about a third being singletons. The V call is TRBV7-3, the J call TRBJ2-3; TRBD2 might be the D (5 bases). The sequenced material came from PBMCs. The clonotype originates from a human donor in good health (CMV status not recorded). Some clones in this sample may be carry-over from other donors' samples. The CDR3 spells CASSPSLVRVLSTDTQYF. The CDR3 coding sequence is TGTGCCAGCAGCCCCTCGCTCGTGAGGGTACTGAGCACAGATACGCAGTATTTT.